These T cell receptor beta chains were read from a single sample in a study of shared clonotypes between healthy human individuals. Assay used: immunoSEQ multiplex PCR; TCRdb lists only in-frame clones, some missing. The sample comprises roughly 510,000 clones, roughly 79% of which are singletons, and around 12% rests with the top ten. The sequencing input was PBMCs. All receptors come from a woman in her forties in good health. Some clones in this sample may be carry-over from other donors' samples. Both conserved end residues are part of each CDR3. A D gene is named only where the DNA matches it firmly. Size tells how often a clone was seen (once, few, many) or the class of an expanded clone, and some rows leave it out.

j_gene,abundance,v_gene,d_gene,CDR3aa,CDR3nt
TRBJ1-4,-,TRBV28,-,CASGEVNGEKLFF,TGTGCAAGCGGAGAGGTAAACGGTGAAAAACTGTTTTTT
TRBJ2-3,-,TRBV11-2,TRBD2,CASSSGLAGGRSTDTQYF,TGTGCCAGCAGCTCCGGACTAGCGGGAGGCCGAAGCACAGATACGCAGTATTTT
TRBJ2-2,-,TRBV27,-,CASSPIPGVGTGELFF,TGTGCCAGCAGTCCTATCCCGGGAGTTGGCACCGGGGAGCTGTTTTTT
TRBJ2-3,once,TRBV11-2,-,CASSFATKDTQYF,TGTGCCAGCAGCTTTGCAACTAAGGATACGCAGTATTTT
TRBJ2-7,few,TRBV12-5,TRBD2,CASGLPRGVVRVEQYF,TGTGCTAGTGGTCTTCCACGGGGGGTAGTCCGGGTCGAGCAGTACTTC
TRBJ2-3,-,TRBV7-2,TRBD2,CASSLLLAGAARTPNTQYF,TGTGCCAGCAGCTTATTACTAGCGGGCGCTGCCCGGACTCCAAATACGCAGTATTTT
TRBJ1-2,-,TRBV4-1,-,CASSQMALGGRSNTF,TGCGCCAGCAGCCAGATGGCCTTGGGCGGACGTTCAAACACCTTC
TRBJ1-2,-,TRBV5-8,-,CASSLDSPSGYTF,TGTGCCAGCAGCTTGGACAGCCCCTCGGGCTACACCTTC
TRBJ2-2,-,TRBV5-4,-,CASSTQNTGELFF,TGTGCCAGCAGCACTCAGAACACCGGGGAGCTGTTTTTT
TRBJ1-2,few,TRBV4-2,-,CASSQDRVYGGYTF,TGTGCCAGCAGCCAAGACAGGGTGTATGGGGGCTACACCTTC
TRBJ2-7,-,TRBV5-8,-,CASSPLPPGSNYEQYF,TGTGCCAGCAGCCCGTTGCCCCCAGGGTCGAATTACGAGCAGTACTTC
TRBJ1-5,-,TRBV7-8,-,CASSLVRLGADQPQHF,TGTGCCAGCAGCTTAGTCCGCCTAGGGGCCGATCAGCCCCAGCATTTT
TRBJ2-3,-,TRBV29-1,TRBD2,CSVKREGLDTQYF,TGCAGCGTGAAGCGGGAGGGCCTGGATACGCAGTATTTT
TRBJ2-5,-,TRBV10-3,TRBD1,CAISPRDSRETQYF,TGTGCCATCAGTCCAAGGGACAGCCGGGAGACCCAGTACTTC
TRBJ2-7,-,TRBV5-1,TRBD1,CASSFQGAYEQYF,TGCGCCAGCAGCTTTCAGGGGGCATACGAGCAGTACTTC
TRBJ1-2,-,TRBV29-1,TRBD1,CSVVTPRTGYGYTF,TGCAGCGTTGTTACCCCCCGGACAGGCTATGGCTACACCTTC
TRBJ1-2,-,TRBV7-9,-,CASSLDSYGYTF,TGTGCCAGCAGCTTAGACAGTTATGGCTACACCTTC
TRBJ2-7,-,TRBV28,-,CASRPRERTYEQYF,TGTGCCAGCAGGCCAAGGGAACGGACCTACGAGCAGTACTTC
TRBJ2-7,-,TRBV7-9,-,CASSFGKVPYEQYF,TGTGCCAGCAGCTTCGGTAAGGTTCCCTACGAGCAGTACTTC
TRBJ2-4,-,TRBV18,-,CASSLPSIGDIQYF,TGTGCCAGCTCACTCCCTTCCATCGGGGACATTCAGTACTTC
TRBJ2-7,-,TRBV4-2,TRBD1,CASNNRGSSYEQYF,TGTGCCAGCAATAACAGGGGTAGTTCGTACGAGCAGTACTTC
TRBJ1-5,-,TRBV30,TRBD1,CAWSIRGQGVGLDQPQHF,TGTGCCTGGAGTATCCGGGGACAGGGAGTAGGCCTGGATCAGCCCCAGCATTTT
TRBJ2-3,once,TRBV4-1,TRBD1,CASSQEGQGAQVTQYF,TGCGCCAGCAGCCAAGAAGGCCAGGGGGCGCAAGTTACGCAGTATTTT